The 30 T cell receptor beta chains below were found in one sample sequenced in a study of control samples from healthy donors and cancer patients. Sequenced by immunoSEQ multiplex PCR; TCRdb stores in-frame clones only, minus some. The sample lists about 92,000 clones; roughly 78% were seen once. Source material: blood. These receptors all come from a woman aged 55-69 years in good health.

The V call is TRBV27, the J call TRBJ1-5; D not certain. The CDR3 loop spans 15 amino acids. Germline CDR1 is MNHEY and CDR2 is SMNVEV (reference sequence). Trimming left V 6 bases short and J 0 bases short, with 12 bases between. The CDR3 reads CASRVGGYSNQPQHF. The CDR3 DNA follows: TGTGCCAGCAGAGTAGGCGGGTATAGCAATCAGCCCCAGCATTTT.

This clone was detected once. DNA of the CDR3: TGTGCCAGCAGCGTAGATATAGCGGGGTTCACAGATACGCAGTATTTT. This gives the protein CASSVDIAGFTDTQYF. This chain uses TRBV9 with TRBJ2-3; 8 bases are shared with TRBD2. V dropped 0 bases and J dropped 2; count of bases not matched to a gene: 5. Looked up from germline, CDR1 is SGDLS and CDR2 is YYNGEE. The CDR3 has 16 residues. The whole variable domain, remainder taken from reference TRBV9 and TRBJ2-3, is DSGVTQTPKHLITATGQRVTLRCSPRSGDLSVYWYQQSLDQGLQFLIQYYNGEERAKGNILERFSAQQFPDLHSELNLSSLELGDSALYFCASSVDIAGFTDTQYFGPGTRLTVL.

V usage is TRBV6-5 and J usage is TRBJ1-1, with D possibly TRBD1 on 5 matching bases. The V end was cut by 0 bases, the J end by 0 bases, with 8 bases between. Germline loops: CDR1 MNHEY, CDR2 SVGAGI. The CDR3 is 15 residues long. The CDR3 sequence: CASSYSKGMNTEAFF. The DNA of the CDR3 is TGTGCCAGCAGTTACTCGAAGGGGATGAACACTGAAGCTTTCTTT.

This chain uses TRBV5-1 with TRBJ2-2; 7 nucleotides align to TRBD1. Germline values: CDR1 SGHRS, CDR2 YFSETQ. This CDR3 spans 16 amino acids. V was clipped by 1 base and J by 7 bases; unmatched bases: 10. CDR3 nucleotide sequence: TGCGCCAGCAGCTTGTTTTCGGGACAGCTTAACGGGGAGCTGTTTTTT. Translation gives CASSLFSGQLNGELFF.

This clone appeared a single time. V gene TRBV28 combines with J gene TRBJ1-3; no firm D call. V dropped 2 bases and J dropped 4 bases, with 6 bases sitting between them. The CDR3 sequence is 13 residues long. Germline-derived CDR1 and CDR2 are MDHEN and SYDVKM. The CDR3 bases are TGTGCCAGCAGTTTACTTATGGGAAACACCATATATTTT. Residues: CASSLLMGNTIYF.

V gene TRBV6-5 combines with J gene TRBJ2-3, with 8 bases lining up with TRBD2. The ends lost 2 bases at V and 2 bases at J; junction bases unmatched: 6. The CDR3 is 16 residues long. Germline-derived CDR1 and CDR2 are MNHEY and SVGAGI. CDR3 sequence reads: CASSYGISGNTDTQYF. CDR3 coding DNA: TGTGCCAGCAGTTACGGGATTAGCGGGAACACAGATACGCAGTATTTT.

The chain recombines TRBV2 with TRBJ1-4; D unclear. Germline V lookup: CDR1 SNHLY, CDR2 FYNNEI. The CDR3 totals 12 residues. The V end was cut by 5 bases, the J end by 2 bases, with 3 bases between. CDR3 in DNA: TGTGCCAGCAGTCCGACTAATGAAAAACTGTTTTTT. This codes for CASSPTNEKLFF.

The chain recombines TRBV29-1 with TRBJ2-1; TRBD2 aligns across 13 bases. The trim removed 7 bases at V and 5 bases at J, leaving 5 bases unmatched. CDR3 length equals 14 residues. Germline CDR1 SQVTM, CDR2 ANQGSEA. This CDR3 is CSARGTSGNNEQFF. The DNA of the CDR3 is TGCAGCGCCAGAGGGACTAGCGGGAACAATGAGCAGTTCTTC.

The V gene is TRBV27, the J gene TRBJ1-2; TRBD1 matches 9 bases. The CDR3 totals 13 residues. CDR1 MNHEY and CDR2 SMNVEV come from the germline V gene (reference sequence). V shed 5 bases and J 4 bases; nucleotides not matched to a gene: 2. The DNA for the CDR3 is TGTGCCAGCAGTAGGGACAGGGCCTATGGCTACACCTTC. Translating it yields CASSRDRAYGYTF.

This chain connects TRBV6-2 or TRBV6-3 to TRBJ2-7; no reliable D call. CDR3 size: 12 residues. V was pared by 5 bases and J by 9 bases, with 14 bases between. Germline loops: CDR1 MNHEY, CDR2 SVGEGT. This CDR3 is CASSAPSLWQYF. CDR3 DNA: TGTGCCAGCAGTGCCCCGAGTCTATGGCAGTACTTC.

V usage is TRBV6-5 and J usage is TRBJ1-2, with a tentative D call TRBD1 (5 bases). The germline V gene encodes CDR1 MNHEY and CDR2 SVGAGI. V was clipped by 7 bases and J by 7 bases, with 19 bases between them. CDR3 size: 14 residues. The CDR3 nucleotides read TGTGCCAGCACCAGGGTGGTTAATGTTGGTGGCTACACCTTC. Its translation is CASTRVVNVGGYTF.

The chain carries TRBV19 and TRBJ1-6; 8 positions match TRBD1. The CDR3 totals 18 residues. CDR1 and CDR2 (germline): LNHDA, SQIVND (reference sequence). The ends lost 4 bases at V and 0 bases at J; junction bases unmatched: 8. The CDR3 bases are TGTGCCAGTAGTAGTCGAACAGGGGGGAGCTCCTATAATTCACCCCTCCACTTT. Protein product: CASSSRTGGSSYNSPLHF.

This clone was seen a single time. The CDR3 nucleotides read TGCGCCAGCAGTGAGTCGTTGACAGGGGAAGCTTTCTTT. Its translation: CASSESLTGEAFF. The chain joins TRBV10-2 to TRBJ1-1; 7 positions agree with TRBD1. V trimming: 0 bases; J trimming: 8 bases; junction bases outside the gene matches: 3. The CDR3 runs to 13 residues. Germline V CDR1 and CDR2: WSHSY, SAAADI.

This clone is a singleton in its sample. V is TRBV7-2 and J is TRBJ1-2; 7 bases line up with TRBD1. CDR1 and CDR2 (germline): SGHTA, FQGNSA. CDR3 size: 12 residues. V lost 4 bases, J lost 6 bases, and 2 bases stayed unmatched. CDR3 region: CASSWTGDGYTF. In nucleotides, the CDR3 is TGTGCCAGCAGCTGGACAGGTGATGGCTACACCTTC.

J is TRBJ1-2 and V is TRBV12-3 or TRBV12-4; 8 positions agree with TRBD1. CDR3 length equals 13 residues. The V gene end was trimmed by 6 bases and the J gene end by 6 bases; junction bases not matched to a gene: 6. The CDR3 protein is CASSPQGVDGYTF. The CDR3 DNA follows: TGTGCCAGCAGCCCACAGGGGGTTGATGGCTACACCTTC.

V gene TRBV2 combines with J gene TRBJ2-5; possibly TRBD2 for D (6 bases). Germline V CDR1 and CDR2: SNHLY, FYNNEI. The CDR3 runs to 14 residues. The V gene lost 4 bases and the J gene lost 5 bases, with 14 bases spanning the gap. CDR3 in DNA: TGTGCCAGCAGTGCCCTGGGACTCACGGAGACCCAGTACTTC. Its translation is CASSALGLTETQYF. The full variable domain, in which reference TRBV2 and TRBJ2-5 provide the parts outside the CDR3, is EPEVTQTPSHQVTQMGQEVILRCVPISNHLYFYWYRQILGQKVEFLVSFYNNEISEKSEIFDDQFSVERPDGSNFTLKIRSTKLEDSAMYFCASSALGLTETQYFGPGTRLLVL.

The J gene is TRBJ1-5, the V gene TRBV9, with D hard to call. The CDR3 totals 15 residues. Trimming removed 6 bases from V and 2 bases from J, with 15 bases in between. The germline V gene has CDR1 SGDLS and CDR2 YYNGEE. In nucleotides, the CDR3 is TGTGCCAGCACCCGCCGCAGCATACGCAATCAGCCCCAGCATTTT. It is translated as CASTRRSIRNQPQHF.

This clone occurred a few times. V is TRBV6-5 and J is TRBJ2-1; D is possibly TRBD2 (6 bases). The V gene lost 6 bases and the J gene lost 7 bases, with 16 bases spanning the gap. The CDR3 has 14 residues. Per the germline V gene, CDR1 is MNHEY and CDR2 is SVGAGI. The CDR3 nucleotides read TGTGCCAGCAGACCACTAGCAGAAGGAAATGAGCAGTTCTTC. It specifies CASRPLAEGNEQFF.

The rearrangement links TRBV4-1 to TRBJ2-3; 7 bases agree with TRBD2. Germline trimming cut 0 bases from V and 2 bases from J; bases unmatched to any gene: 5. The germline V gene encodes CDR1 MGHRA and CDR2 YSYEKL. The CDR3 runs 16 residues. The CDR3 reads CASSQDRLALTDTQYF. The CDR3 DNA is TGCGCCAGCAGCCAAGATAGACTAGCTCTCACAGATACGCAGTATTTT.

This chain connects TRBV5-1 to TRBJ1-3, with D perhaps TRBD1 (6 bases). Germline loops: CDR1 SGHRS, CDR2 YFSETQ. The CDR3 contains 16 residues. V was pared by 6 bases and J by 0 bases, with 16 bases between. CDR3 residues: CASKPLTGSSGNTIYF. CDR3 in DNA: TGCGCCAGCAAACCATTAACAGGGAGCTCTGGAAACACCATATATTTT.

The CDR3 DNA follows: TGTGCCAGCAGCGTCGGGGGCGCGGGACAGCCCCAGCATTTT. Its protein product is CASSVGGAGQPQHF. The J gene is TRBJ1-5, the V gene TRBV9, with D tentatively TRBD1 (6 bases). The CDR3 contains 14 residues. Germline CDR1 reads SGDLS; CDR2 reads YYNGEE. Trimming took off 2 bases at V and 7 bases at J, with 13 bases between the two ends.

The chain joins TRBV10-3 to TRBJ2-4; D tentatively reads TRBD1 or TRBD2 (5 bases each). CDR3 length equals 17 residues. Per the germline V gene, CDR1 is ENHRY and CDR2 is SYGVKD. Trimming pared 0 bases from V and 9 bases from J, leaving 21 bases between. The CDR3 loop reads CAISESGDGSLRRIQYF. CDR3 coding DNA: TGTGCCATCAGTGAGTCGGGGGACGGATCCTTAAGGCGCATTCAGTACTTC.

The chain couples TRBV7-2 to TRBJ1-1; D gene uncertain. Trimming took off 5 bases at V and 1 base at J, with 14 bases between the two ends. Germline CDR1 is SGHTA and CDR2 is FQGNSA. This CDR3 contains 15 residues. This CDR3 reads CASSPPAGRNTEAFF. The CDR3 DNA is TGTGCCAGCAGCCCACCGGCGGGGAGGAACACTGAAGCTTTCTTT.

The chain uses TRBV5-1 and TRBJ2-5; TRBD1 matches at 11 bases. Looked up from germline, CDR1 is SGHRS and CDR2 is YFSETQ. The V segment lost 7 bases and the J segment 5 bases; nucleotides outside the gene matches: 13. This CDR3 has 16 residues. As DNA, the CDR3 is TGCGCCAGCCATAGGACAGGGGGCCTAGGTAGGGAGACCCAGTACTTC. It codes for CASHRTGGLGRETQYF. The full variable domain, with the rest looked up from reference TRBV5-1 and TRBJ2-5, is KAGVTQTPRYLIKTRGQQVTLSCSPISGHRSVSWYQQTPGQGLQFLFEYFSETQRNKGNFPGRFSGRQFSNSRSEMNVSTLELGDSALYLCASHRTGGLGRETQYFGPGTRLLVL.

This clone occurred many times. CDR3 sequence: CASSPHPWDRDYGYTF. In nucleotides, the CDR3 is TGTGCCAGTAGTCCCCATCCCTGGGACAGGGACTATGGCTACACCTTC. The chain couples TRBV19 to TRBJ1-2; 9 nucleotides align to TRBD1. The CDR3 length is 16 residues. Trimming at V came to 5 bases and at J to 3 bases, leaving 10 bases not matched to a gene. Looked up from germline, CDR1 is LNHDA and CDR2 is SQIVND (reference sequence).

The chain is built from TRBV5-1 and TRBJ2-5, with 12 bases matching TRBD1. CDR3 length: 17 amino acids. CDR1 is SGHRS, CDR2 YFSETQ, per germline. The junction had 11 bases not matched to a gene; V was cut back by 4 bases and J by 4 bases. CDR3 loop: CASSPQPGQGAGETQYF. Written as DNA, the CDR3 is TGCGCCAGCAGCCCACAACCGGGACAGGGGGCTGGAGAGACCCAGTACTTC.

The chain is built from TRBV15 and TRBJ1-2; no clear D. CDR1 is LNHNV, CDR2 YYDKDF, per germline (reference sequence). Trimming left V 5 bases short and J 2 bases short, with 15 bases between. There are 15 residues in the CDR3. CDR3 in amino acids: CATSPRRGGNYGYTF. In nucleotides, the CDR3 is TGTGCCACCAGCCCCCGGCGGGGTGGAAACTATGGCTACACCTTC.

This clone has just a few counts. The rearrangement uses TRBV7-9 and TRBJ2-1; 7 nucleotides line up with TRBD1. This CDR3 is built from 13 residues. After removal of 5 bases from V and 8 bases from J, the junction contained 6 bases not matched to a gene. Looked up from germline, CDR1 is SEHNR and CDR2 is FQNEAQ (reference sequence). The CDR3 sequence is CASSPKGADEQFF. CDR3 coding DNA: TGTGCCAGCAGCCCCAAGGGGGCCGATGAGCAGTTCTTC.

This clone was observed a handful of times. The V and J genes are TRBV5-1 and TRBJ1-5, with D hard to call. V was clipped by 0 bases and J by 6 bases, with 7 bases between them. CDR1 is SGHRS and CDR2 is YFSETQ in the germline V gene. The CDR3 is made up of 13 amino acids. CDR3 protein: CASSLAQGQPQHF. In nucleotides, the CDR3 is TGCGCCAGCAGCTTGGCGCAAGGTCAGCCCCAGCATTTT.

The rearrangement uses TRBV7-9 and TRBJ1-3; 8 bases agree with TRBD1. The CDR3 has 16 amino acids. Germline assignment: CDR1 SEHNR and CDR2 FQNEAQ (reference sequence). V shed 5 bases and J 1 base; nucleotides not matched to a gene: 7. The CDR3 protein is CASSGRQGISGNTIYF. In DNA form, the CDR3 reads TGTGCCAGCAGCGGAAGACAGGGGATTTCTGGAAACACCATATATTTT.